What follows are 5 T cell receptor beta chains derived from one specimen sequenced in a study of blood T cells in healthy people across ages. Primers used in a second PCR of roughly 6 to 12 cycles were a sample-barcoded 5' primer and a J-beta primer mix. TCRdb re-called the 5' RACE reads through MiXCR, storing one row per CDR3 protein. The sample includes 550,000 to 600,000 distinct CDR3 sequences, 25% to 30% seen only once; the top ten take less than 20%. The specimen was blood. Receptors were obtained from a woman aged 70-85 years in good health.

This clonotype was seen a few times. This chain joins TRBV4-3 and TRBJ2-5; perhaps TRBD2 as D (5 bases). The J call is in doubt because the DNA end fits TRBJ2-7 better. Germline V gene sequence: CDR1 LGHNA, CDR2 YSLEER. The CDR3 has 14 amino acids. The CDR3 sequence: CASSPPDGGLEQYF. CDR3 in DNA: TGCGCCAGCAGCCCGCCGGACGGCGGACTCGAGCAGTACTTC.

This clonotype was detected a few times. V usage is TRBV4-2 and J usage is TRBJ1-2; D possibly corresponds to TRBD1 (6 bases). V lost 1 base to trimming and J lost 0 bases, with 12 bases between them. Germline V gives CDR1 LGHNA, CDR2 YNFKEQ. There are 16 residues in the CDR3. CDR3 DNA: TGTGCCAGCAGCCAAGTGCCGGGACATACTAACTATGGCTACACCTTC. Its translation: CASSQVPGHTNYGYTF.

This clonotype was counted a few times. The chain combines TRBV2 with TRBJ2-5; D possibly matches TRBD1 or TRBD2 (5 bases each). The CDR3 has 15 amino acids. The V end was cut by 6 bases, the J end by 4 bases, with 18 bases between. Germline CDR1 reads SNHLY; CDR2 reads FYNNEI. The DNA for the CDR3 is TGTGCCAGCAGCTTGGACAACCCAAGCGGAGAGACCCAGTACTTC. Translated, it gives CASSLDNPSGETQYF.

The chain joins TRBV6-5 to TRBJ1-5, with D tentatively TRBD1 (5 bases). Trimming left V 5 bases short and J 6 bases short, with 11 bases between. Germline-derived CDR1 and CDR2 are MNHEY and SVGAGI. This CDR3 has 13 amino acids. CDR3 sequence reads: CASSRGGSQPQHF. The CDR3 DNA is TGTGCCAGCAGTAGGGGTGGAAGTCAGCCCCAGCATTTT.

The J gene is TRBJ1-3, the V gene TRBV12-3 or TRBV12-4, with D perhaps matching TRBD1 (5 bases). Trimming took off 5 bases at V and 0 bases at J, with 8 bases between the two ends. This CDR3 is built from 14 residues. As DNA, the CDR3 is TGTGCCAGCAGTCAAAGGGGCTCTGGAAACACCATATATTTT. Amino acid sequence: CASSQRGSGNTIYF.